These T cell receptor beta chains were read from a single sample in a study of regulatory and conventional T cells in RAG deficiency. Method: immunoSEQ multiplex PCR; TCRdb's copy keeps in-frame clones and lacks some. The sample holds roughly 20,000 clones, about 91% seen once. This same sample was also part of a study on regulatory T cells.

What was sequenced was Tregs sorted from blood. The origin of the receptors is a human donor in good health. Each CDR3 is given with its conserved first and last residue. D genes are given only for firm matches. For some rows the clone size is stated as once, few or many, or as a class when expanded; others skip it.

DNA	CDR3	V	J	D	size	length
TGCAGCGTTCCTAGTTGGACAGGGGGGAACACTGAAGCTTTCTTT	CSVPSWTGGNTEAFF	TRBV29-1	TRBJ1-1	TRBD1	.	15
TGCGCCAGCAGCTTGGGGGGTCACGGCTCTGGAAACACCATATATTTT	CASSLGGHGSGNTIYF	TRBV5-1	TRBJ1-3	.	.	16
TGCGCCAGCAGCTTTCTCCGGGGTCTCGAGACCCAGTACTTC	CASSFLRGLETQYF	TRBV5-1	TRBJ2-5	.	.	14
TGCGCCAGCAGCTGGGGGATGCCTAGCGGGGGGGCCCCGACCCAGTACTTC	CASSWGMPSGGAPTQYF	TRBV5-1	TRBJ2-5	TRBD2	.	17
TGCGCCAGCAGCTTGGTTGCAGGGGAGGCCTACGAGCAGTACTTC	CASSLVAGEAYEQYF	TRBV5-1	TRBJ2-7	.	.	15
TGTGCCAGCAGTTTCGACAGGGGTGGAAATCAGCCCCAGCATTTT	CASSFDRGGNQPQHF	TRBV27	TRBJ1-5	TRBD1	.	15
TGTGCCAGCAGTGACCCGGGCTACAATGAGCAGTTCTTC	CASSDPGYNEQFF	TRBV6-5	TRBJ2-1	.	.	13
TGTGCCAGCAGTGATCCGAGGGGGGCCAAAAACATTCAGTACTTC	CASSDPRGAKNIQYF	TRBV6-1	TRBJ2-4	.	.	15
TGTGCCAGCAGTTTACTATCAGGTGAAAAACTGTTTTTT	CASSLLSGEKLFF	TRBV27	TRBJ1-4	.	.	13
TGTGCCAGCAGCCAAGACAGGGACTATGGCTACACCTTC	CASSQDRDYGYTF	TRBV6-5	TRBJ1-2	TRBD1	.	13
TGTGCCAGCAGCTCTGGACAGGGGCCAGGGGCCCAGTACTTC	CASSSGQGPGAQYF	TRBV6-6	TRBJ2-5	TRBD1	.	14
TGTGCCAGCAATAGGGCGGGAGGGGAAGATACGCAGTATTTT	CASNRAGGEDTQYF	TRBV5-4	TRBJ2-3	TRBD2	.	14
TGTGCCAGCAGCTCAACCCCACAGGGGTATGAAAAACTGTTTTTT	CASSSTPQGYEKLFF	TRBV5-5	TRBJ1-4	TRBD1	.	15
TGTGCCAGCAGCTTAGCGGCTTCTAGAACAACTAATGAAAAACTGTTTTTT	CASSLAASRTTNEKLFF	TRBV7-9	TRBJ1-4	.	.	17
TGTGCCAGCAGCTTAGGGACAGGGACTAATTCACCCCTCCACTTT	CASSLGTGTNSPLHF	TRBV7-9	TRBJ1-6	TRBD1	.	15
TGTGCCAGCAGCTTAGTTACGGGGGGGCCGTCACCCCTCCACTTT	CASSLVTGGPSPLHF	TRBV7-8	TRBJ1-6	.	.	15
TGCGCCAGCAGCTCGCTGGCTCAAACCTACGAGCAGTACTTC	CASSSLAQTYEQYF	TRBV5-1	TRBJ2-7	.	.	14
TGTGCCAGCAGGTTGACTAGCGGGGGGCCCTATGAGCAGTTCTTC	CASRLTSGGPYEQFF	TRBV27	TRBJ2-1	TRBD2	.	15
TGTGCCAGCAGCTTACTAGCGGGCGGTAGCACAGATACGCAGTATTTT	CASSLLAGGSTDTQYF	TRBV2	TRBJ2-3	TRBD2	.	16
TGTGCCAGCAGCTTAGATCGGGGGGCAGACACTGAAGCTTTCTTT	CASSLDRGADTEAFF	TRBV11-2	TRBJ1-1	.	.	15
TGTGCCTGGACCCGGGGGAATACCCTCTACGAGCAGTACTTC	CAWTRGNTLYEQYF	TRBV30	TRBJ2-7	.	.	14
TGTGCCAGCAGTTTGGGGGAAAGCAGGGCCTCTGAAGCTTTCTTT	CASSLGESRASEAFF	TRBV6-5	TRBJ1-1	.	.	15
TGTGCCAGCGGGGGTAGATACGAGCAGTACTTC	CASGGRYEQYF	TRBV7-9	TRBJ2-7	.	few	11
TGTGCCAGCAGCGAGGGGACGACCGGGGAGCTGTTTTTT	CASSEGTTGELFF	TRBV9	TRBJ2-2	.	.	13
TGTGCCAGCAGCGTAGGGGCAGGGGGCGGCTCGGGAGATACGCAGTATTTT	CASSVGAGGGSGDTQYF	TRBV9	TRBJ2-3	TRBD1	.	17
TGTGCCAGCAGTGACCCTAGGGGAGAGACCCAGTACTTC	CASSDPRGETQYF	TRBV25-1	TRBJ2-5	.	once	13
TGTGCCAGTAAGAGACAGGGGGCCGGTGAGACCCAGTACTTC	CASKRQGAGETQYF	TRBV19	TRBJ2-5	TRBD1	.	14
TGTGCCAGCAGCTTAGTCTCAGCGTCCTACAATGAGCAGTTCTTC	CASSLVSASYNEQFF	TRBV7-6	TRBJ2-1	.	few	15
TGTGCCAGCAGCAGTCACAGGGACACTGAAGCTTTCTTT	CASSSHRDTEAFF	TRBV6-1	TRBJ1-1	.	.	13
TGTGCCAGCAGTGAAAGAGACAGGGACACCGGGGAGCTGTTTTTT	CASSERDRDTGELFF	TRBV25-1	TRBJ2-2	TRBD1	few	15
TGTGCCAGCAGCCCCGAGGTCGGTGGCTACACCTTC	CASSPEVGGYTF	TRBV7-9	TRBJ1-2	.	.	12
TGTGCCAGCAGCATTTGGACTAGCGGGGCAACAGATACGCAGTATTTT	CASSIWTSGATDTQYF	TRBV5-4	TRBJ2-3	TRBD2	.	16
TGTGCCAGCAGCCAGGGGAGGTCCCCCTACAATGAGCAGTTCTTC	CASSQGRSPYNEQFF	TRBV6-4	TRBJ2-1	.	.	15
TGTGCCAGCAGGAGCAGGGGGCCGATCGGGGAGCTGTTTTTT	CASRSRGPIGELFF	TRBV27	TRBJ2-2	TRBD1	once	14
TGCGCCAGCAGTGTTGCGGGGGCAACCTACGAGCAGTACTTC	CASSVAGATYEQYF	TRBV10-2	TRBJ2-7	.	.	14
TGCGCCAGCAGCCCGAGCGGGGTCACTGAAGCTTTCTTT	CASSPSGVTEAFF	TRBV5-1	TRBJ1-1	.	.	13
TGTGCCAGCAGCTTAGCAGGAGTACTAGCCTACGAGCAGTACTTC	CASSLAGVLAYEQYF	TRBV7-2	TRBJ2-7	.	.	15
TGTGCTAGTGGTTTGGTACAGCTAGCCAAAAACATTCAGTACTTC	CASGLVQLAKNIQYF	TRBV12-5	TRBJ2-4	.	.	15
TGTGCCAGCAGTTCGCCCCGGGACAGGGCGTTGGGGGGCTATGGCTACACCTTC	CASSSPRDRALGGYGYTF	TRBV27	TRBJ1-2	TRBD1	.	18